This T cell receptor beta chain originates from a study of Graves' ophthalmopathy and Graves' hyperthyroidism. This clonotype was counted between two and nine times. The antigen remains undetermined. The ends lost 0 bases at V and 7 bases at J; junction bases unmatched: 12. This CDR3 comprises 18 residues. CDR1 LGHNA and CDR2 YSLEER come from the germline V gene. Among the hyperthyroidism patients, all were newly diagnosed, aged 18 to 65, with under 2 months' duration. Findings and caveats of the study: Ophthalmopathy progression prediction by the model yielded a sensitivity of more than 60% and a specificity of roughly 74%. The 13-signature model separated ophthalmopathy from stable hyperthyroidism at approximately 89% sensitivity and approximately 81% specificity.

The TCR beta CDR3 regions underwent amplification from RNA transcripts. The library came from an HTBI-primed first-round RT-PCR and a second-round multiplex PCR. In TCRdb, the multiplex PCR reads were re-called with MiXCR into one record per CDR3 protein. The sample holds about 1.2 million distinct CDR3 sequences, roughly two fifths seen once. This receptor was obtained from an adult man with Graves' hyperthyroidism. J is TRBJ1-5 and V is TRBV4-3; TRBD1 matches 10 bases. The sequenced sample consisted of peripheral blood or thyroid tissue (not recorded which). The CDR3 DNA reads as TGCGCCAGCAGCCAAGATTTCCCCCTCGGGGACAGGGGCCAGCCCCAGCATTTT. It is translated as CASSQDFPLGDRGQPQHF.